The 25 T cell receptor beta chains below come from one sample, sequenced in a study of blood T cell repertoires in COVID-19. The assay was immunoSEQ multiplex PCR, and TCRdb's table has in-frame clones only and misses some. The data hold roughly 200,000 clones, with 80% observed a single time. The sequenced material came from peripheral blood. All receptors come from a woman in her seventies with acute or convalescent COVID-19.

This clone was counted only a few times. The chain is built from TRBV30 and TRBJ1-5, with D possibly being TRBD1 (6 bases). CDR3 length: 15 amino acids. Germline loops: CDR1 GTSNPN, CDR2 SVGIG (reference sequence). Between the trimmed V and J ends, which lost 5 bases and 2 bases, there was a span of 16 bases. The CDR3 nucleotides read TGTGCCTGGGAGAAAACAGGGTTTGGCAATCAGCCCCAGCATTTT. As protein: CAWEKTGFGNQPQHF.

The CDR3 spells CASSLMGQWNEQYF. The CDR3 region has the DNA TGCGCCAGCAGCTTGATGGGACAGTGGAACGAGCAGTACTTC. This sequence joins TRBV5-1 and TRBJ2-7, with 7 nucleotides matching TRBD1. This CDR3 has 14 amino acids. Looked up from germline, CDR1 is SGHRS and CDR2 is YFSETQ. V trimming: 1 base; J trimming: 5 bases; junction bases outside the gene matches: 6.

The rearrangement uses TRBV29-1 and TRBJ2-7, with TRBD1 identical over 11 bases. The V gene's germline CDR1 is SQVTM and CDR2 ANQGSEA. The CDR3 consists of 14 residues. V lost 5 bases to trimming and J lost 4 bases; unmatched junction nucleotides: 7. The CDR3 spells CSVRTGGRQYEQYF. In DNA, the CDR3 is TGCAGCGTTCGGACAGGGGGCCGTCAATACGAGCAGTACTTC.

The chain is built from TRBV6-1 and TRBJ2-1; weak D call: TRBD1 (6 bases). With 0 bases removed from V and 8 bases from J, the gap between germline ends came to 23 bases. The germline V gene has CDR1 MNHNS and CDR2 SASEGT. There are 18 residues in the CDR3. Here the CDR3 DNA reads TGTGCCAGCAGTGAAGCGCTACAGGGTAGATTGGGAAGGGATGAGCAGTTCTTC. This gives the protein CASSEALQGRLGRDEQFF.

The CDR3 spells CASSTLQGGEQFF. CDR3 DNA sequence: TGTGCCAGCAGTACACTTCAGGGTGGTGAGCAGTTCTTC. The chain joins TRBV7-8 to TRBJ2-1; D perhaps matches TRBD1 (5 bases). CDR1 is SGHVS, CDR2 FQNEAQ, per germline. The length of the CDR3 is 13 residues. Between the trimmed V and J ends, which lost 6 bases and 9 bases, there was a span of 15 bases.

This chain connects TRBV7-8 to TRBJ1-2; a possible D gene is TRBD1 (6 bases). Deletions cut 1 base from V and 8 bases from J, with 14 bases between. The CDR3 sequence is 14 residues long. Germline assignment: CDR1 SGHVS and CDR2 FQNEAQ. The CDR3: CASSLVAGAGGYTF. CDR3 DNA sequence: TGTGCCAGCAGCTTAGTTGCGGGGGCGGGAGGCTACACCTTC.

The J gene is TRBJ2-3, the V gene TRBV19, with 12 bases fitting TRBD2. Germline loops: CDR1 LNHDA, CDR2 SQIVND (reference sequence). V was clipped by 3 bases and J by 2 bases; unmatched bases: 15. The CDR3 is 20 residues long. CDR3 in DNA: TGTGCCAGTAGTATCCTGGCGGGGGGACTAGCGGGTTCTCCCACAGATACGCAGTATTTT. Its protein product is CASSILAGGLAGSPTDTQYF.

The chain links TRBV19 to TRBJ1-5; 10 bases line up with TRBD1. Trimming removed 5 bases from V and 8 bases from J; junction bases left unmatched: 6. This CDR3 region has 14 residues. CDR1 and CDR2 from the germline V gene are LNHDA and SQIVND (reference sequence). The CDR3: CASSPWDRGEPQHF. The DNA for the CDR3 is TGTGCCAGTAGTCCATGGGACAGGGGTGAGCCCCAGCATTTT.

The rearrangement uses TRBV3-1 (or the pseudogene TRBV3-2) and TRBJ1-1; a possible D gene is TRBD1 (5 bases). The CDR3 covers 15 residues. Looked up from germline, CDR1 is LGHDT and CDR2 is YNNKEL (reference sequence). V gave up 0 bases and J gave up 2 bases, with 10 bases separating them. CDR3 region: CASSQDWRGNTEAFF. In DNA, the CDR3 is TGTGCCAGCAGCCAAGATTGGAGGGGTAACACTGAAGCTTTCTTT.

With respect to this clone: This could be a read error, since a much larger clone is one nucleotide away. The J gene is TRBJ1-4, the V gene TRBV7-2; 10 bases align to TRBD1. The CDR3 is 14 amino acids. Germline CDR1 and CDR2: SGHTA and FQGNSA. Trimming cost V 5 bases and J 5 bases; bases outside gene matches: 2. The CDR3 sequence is CASSPDRGNEKLFF. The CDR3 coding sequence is TGTGCCAGCAGCCCGGACAGGGGGAATGAAAAACTGTTTTTT.

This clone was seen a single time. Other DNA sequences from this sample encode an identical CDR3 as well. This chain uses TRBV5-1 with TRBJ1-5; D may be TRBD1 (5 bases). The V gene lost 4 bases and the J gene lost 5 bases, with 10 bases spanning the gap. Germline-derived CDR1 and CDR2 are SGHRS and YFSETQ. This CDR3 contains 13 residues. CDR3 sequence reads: CASSPDRDQPQHF. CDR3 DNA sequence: TGCGCCAGCAGCCCTGACAGAGATCAGCCCCAGCATTTT.

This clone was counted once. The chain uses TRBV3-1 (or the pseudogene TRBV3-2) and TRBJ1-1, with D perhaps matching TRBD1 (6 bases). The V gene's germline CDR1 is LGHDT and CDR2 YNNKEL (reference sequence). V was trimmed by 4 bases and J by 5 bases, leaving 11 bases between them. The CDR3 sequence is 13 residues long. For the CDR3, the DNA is TGTGCCAGCAGCCGGCCAGGGGAAACTGAAGCTTTCTTT. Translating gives CASSRPGETEAFF.

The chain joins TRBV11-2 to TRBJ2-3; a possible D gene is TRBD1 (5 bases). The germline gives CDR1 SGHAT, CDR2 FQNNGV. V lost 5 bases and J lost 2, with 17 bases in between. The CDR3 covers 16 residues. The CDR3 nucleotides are TGTGCCAGCAGCCCCCTAGGGGCGATAACCACAGATACGCAGTATTTT. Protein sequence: CASSPLGAITTDTQYF.

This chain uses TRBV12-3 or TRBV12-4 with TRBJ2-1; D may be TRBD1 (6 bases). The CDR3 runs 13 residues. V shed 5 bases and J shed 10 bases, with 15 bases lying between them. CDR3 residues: CASSGNRVGEQFF. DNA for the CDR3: TGTGCCAGCAGTGGAAACAGGGTAGGGGAGCAGTTCTTC.

CDR3 region: CASSVEARTEAFF. CDR3 nucleotides: TGTGCCAGCAGCGTGGAGGCGCGCACTGAAGCTTTCTTT. This chain uses TRBV11-2 with TRBJ1-1, with no clear D. Germline values: CDR1 SGHAT, CDR2 FQNNGV. Trimming pared 5 bases from V and 4 bases from J, leaving 11 bases between. CDR3 size: 13 residues.

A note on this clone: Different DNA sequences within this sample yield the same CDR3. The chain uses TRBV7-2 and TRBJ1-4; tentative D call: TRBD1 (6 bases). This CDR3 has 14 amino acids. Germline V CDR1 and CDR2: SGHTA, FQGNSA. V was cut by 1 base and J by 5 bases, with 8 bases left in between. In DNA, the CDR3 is TGTGCCAGCAGCTTAGGGGGGCTGAATGAAAAACTGTTTTTT. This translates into CASSLGGLNEKLFF.

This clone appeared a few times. In nucleotides, the CDR3 is TGTGCCAGCAGTTACACACCGGGACTAGCGACAGATACGCAGTATTTT. Translating gives CASSYTPGLATDTQYF. The chain recombines TRBV6-2 or TRBV6-3 with TRBJ2-3; TRBD2 aligns across 10 bases. V was pared by 2 bases and J by 3 bases, with 5 bases of the junction left unmatched. The CDR3 has 16 residues. From germline, CDR1 is MNHEY and CDR2 SVGEGT.

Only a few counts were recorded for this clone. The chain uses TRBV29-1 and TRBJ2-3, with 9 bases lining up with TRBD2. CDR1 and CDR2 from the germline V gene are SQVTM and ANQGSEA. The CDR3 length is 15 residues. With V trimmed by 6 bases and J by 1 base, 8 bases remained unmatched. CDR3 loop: CSVVGLAGGTDTQYF. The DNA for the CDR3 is TGCAGCGTCGTAGGTTTAGCGGGAGGCACAGATACGCAGTATTTT.

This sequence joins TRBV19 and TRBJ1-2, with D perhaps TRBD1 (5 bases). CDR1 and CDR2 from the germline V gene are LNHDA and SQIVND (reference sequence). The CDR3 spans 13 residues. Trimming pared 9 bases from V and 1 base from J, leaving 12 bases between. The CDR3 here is CASHTQVNYGYTF. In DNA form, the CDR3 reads TGTGCCAGCCATACACAGGTTAACTATGGCTACACCTTC.

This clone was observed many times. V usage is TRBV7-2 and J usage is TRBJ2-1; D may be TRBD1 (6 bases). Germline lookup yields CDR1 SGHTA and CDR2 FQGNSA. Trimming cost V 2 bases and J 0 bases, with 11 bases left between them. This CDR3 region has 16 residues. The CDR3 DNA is TGTGCCAGCAGCTTACAGGGGAGCAGCTCCTACAATGAGCAGTTCTTC. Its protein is CASSLQGSSSYNEQFF.

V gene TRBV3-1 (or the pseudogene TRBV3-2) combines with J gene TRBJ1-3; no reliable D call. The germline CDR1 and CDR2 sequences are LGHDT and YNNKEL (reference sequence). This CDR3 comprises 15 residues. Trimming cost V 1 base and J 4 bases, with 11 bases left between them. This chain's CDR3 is CASSQGAPGGNTIYF. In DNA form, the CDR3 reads TGTGCCAGCAGCCAAGGAGCTCCGGGAGGAAACACCATATATTTT.

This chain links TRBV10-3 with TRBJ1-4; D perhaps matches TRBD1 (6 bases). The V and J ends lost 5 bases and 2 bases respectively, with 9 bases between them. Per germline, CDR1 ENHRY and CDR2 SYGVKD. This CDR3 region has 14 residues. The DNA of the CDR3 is TGTGCCATCAGTCCAGGGGCGACTAATGAAAAACTGTTTTTT. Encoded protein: CAISPGATNEKLFF.

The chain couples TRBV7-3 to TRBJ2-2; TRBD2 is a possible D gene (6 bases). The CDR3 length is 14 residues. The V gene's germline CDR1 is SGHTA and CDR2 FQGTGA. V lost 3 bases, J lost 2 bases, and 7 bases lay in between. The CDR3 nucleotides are TGTGCCAGCAGCTTGGACTACAACACCGGGGAGCTGTTTTTT. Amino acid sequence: CASSLDYNTGELFF.

CDR3 loop: CASSDEVNQPQHF. The CDR3 DNA is TGTGCCAGCAGTGACGAGGTTAATCAGCCCCAGCATTTT. The V and J genes are TRBV2 and TRBJ1-5; D is unclear. Trimming took 3 bases from V and 4 from J, leaving 7 bases between them. The germline gives CDR1 SNHLY, CDR2 FYNNEI. This CDR3 has 13 amino acids.

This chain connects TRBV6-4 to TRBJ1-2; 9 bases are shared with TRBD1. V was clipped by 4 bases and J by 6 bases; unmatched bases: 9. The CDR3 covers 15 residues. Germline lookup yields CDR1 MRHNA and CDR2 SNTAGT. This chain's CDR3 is CASSATGGLMDGYTF. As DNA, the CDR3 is TGTGCCAGCAGTGCTACAGGGGGCTTAATGGATGGCTACACCTTC.